The 8 T cell receptor beta chains listed next were all sequenced from one sample in a study of T cells in Graves' hyperthyroidism and ophthalmopathy (dated by TCRdb to about 2019). Libraries were built with multiplex PCR. Sequencing was carried out with an Illumina HiSeq 2000. TCR beta CDR3 regions were amplified from RNA transcripts. The first round of RT-PCR for the TCR CDR3 was performed with the HTBI primer set and the Qiagen OneStep RT-PCR kit. Clones were called with MiXCR by TCRdb after fastp trimmed the public reads at Q25, and only in-frame beta chains were retained. Each entry merges the rows of one CDR3 protein and shows their most common DNA and genes. A total of over 300,000 distinct CDR3 sequences appear in this sample, 14% of them only once. The biggest ten clones account for approximately 11% of the sample. The sequencing input was blood. All receptors derive from a woman aged 60 to 75 with Graves' hyperthyroidism.

This clonotype has a count of ten or more. The V call is TRBV20-1, the J call TRBJ2-1; 7 nucleotides match TRBD2. This CDR3 has 16 amino acids. Trimming took 7 bases from V and 0 from J; bases not matched to a gene: 12. Germline V gives CDR1 DFQATT, CDR2 SNEGSKA (reference sequence). The CDR3 bases are TGCAGTGTGTGGGGAAGCGGGGCTAGCTCCTACAATGAGCAGTTCTTC. Translation gives CSVWGSGASSYNEQFF.

For this clonotype: One end of the junction is discordant with germline, which a read error may explain. V usage is TRBV2 and J usage is TRBJ1-1, with D perhaps matching TRBD1 (6 bases). The length of the CDR3 is 14 residues. The germline gives CDR1 SNHLY, CDR2 FYNNEI. The CDR3, as DNA: TGCGCCAGCAATATACCACAGGGTGTGGCTGGAGCTTTCTTT. Residues: CASNIPQGVAGAFF.

On this clonotype itself: A much more abundant neighbour one base away suggests this may be a read error. CDR3 nucleotides: TGTGCCAGCAGTTTATCAGGGTTAATCACTGAAGCTCTCTTT. Protein sequence: CASSLSGLITEALF. The rearrangement uses TRBV27 and TRBJ1-1; D unresolved. This CDR3 is built from 14 residues. CDR1 is MNHEY and CDR2 is SMNVEV in the germline V gene (reference sequence).

This clonotype was recorded many times. J is TRBJ2-1 and V is TRBV11-3, with 13 bases matching TRBD2. Germline lookup yields CDR1 SGHNT and CDR2 YENEEA. After removal of 2 bases from V and 9 bases from J, the junction contained 4 bases not matched to a gene. The CDR3 is 15 amino acids. CDR3 in amino acids: CASSLSGLAGIEQFF. The CDR3 DNA sequence: TGTGCCAGCAGCTTATCGGGACTAGCGGGAATTGAGCAGTTCTTC.

The chain couples TRBV18 to TRBJ1-1, with 7 bases that match TRBD1. The ends lost 5 bases at V and 3 bases at J; junction bases unmatched: 6. Germline lookup yields CDR1 KGHSH and CDR2 LQKENI. The length of the CDR3 is 14 residues. CDR3: CASSSRTGHTEAFF. The DNA for the CDR3 is TGTGCCAGCTCATCACGGACAGGCCACACTGAAGCTTTCTTT.

The CDR3 spells CSVGTPNTGELFF. CDR3 in DNA: TGCAGCGTTGGGACACCGAACACCGGGGAGCTGTTTTTT. The J gene is TRBJ2-2, the V gene TRBV29-1; possible D gene TRBD1, 5 bases. The V gene's germline CDR1 is SQVTM and CDR2 ANQGSEA. V was trimmed by 4 bases and J by 0 bases, leaving 6 bases between them. This CDR3 comprises 13 residues.

This clonotype was detected many times. The V and J genes are TRBV20-1 and TRBJ2-5; D unclear. The length of the CDR3 is 12 residues. Trimming left V 4 bases short and J 5 bases short, with 11 bases between. Germline-derived CDR1 and CDR2 are DFQATT and SNEGSKA (reference sequence). As DNA, the CDR3 is TGCAGTGCTAAAATCTCGCGGGAGACCCAGTACTTC. The encoded protein is CSAKISRETQYF.

This clonotype came up a few times. This chain joins TRBV12-3 or TRBV12-4 and TRBJ1-1; D is possibly TRBD1 (6 bases). With 7 bases removed from V and 4 bases from J, the gap between germline ends came to 13 bases. The CDR3 has 13 residues. The CDR3 loop is CASTWGRGTEAFF. The CDR3 DNA sequence: TGTGCCAGCACTTGGGGCAGGGGCACTGAAGCTTTCTTT.